One and the same sample provided the 29 T cell receptor beta chains below, sequenced in a study of T cells in Graves' hyperthyroidism and ophthalmopathy. TCR beta CDR3 sequences were amplified from RNA transcripts. The HTBI primer set served for first-round RT-PCR of the TCR CDR3. TCRdb re-derived calls from the multiplex PCR reads in MiXCR, one entry per CDR3 protein. The profile shows fewer than 750,000 distinct CDR3 sequences, about 43% of them singletons. What was sequenced was peripheral blood or thyroid tissue (not recorded which). Receptors originate from a woman aged 18-29 years with Graves' hyperthyroidism.

This clonotype was detected ten times or more. The chain couples TRBV9 to TRBJ1-3; 10 bases are shared with TRBD1. Germline loops: CDR1 SGDLS, CDR2 YYNGEE. This CDR3 is 12 amino acids long. V dropped 4 bases and J dropped 16; count of bases not matched to a gene: 8. DNA for the CDR3: TGTGCCAGCAGCTCTCGGGACAGGGGCCCTTATTTT. Its translation is CASSSRDRGPYF.

In this sample, this clonotype turned up many times. The chain links TRBV6-5 to TRBJ1-1; D unresolved. CDR3 length: 13 amino acids. Per germline, CDR1 MNHEY and CDR2 SVGAGI. Trimming removed 0 bases from V and 7 bases from J, with 9 bases in between. The CDR3 loop reads CASSYSIGDEAFF. The CDR3 nucleotides read TGTGCCAGCAGTTACTCGATCGGGGATGAAGCTTTCTTT.

This clonotype was counted ten times or more. This sequence joins TRBV12-3 or TRBV12-4 and TRBJ2-5; D is uncertain. The V and J ends lost 4 bases and 5 bases respectively, with 14 bases between them. The CDR3 totals 14 residues. CDR3 sequence reads: CASSSRPPRETQYF. DNA for the CDR3: TGTGCCAGCAGTTCTCGACCCCCGCGGGAGACCCAGTACTTC.

The genes are TRBV20-1 and TRBJ2-2; 7 nucleotides agree with TRBD1. The CDR3 is made up of 15 amino acids. CDR1 and CDR2 from the germline V gene are DFQATT and SNEGSKA (reference sequence). J gave up 0 bases and V 5 bases, and 6 bases lay outside the gene matches. CDR3 sequence (DNA): TGCAGTGCTCCACCCGGGACAGCGAACACCGGGGAGCTGTTTTTT. As protein: CSAPPGTANTGELFF.

This rearrangement joins TRBV5-4 to TRBJ2-7, with D perhaps matching TRBD2 (6 bases). Trimming cost V 0 bases and J 4 bases, with 11 bases left between them. CDR1 and CDR2 from the germline V gene are SGHNT and YYREEE (reference sequence). There are 14 residues in the CDR3. For the CDR3, the DNA is TGTGCCAGCAGCTTGGACTGGGGAGGTTACGAGCAGTACTTC. It encodes CASSLDWGGYEQYF. The variable domain in full, completed from reference TRBV5-4 and TRBJ2-7, reads ETGVTQSPTHLIKTRGQQVTLRCSSQSGHNTVSWYQQALGQGPQFIFQYYREEENGRGNFPPRFSGLQFPNYSSELNVNALELDDSALYLCASSLDWGGYEQYFGPGTRLTVT.

The chain carries TRBV29-1 and TRBJ2-6, with TRBD2 as a possible D gene (6 bases). This CDR3 spans 16 amino acids. V shed 5 bases and J shed 3 bases, with 17 bases lying between them. CDR1 is SQVTM, CDR2 ANQGSEA, per germline. This chain's CDR3 is CSVSAGRRGGANVLTF. CDR3 nucleotides: TGCAGCGTTTCTGCGGGACGGCGTGGTGGGGCCAACGTCCTGACTTTC. The full variable domain, with the rest looked up from reference TRBV29-1 and TRBJ2-6, is SAVISQKPSRDICQRGTSLTIQCQVDSQVTMMFWYRQQPGQSLTLIATANQGSEATYESGFVIDKFPISRPNLTFSTLTVSNMSPEDSSIYLCSVSAGRRGGANVLTFGAGSRLTVL.

As concerns this clonotype: The junction departs from the called germline gene at one end, perhaps through a read error. This sequence joins TRBV5-6 and TRBJ2-2; D is perhaps TRBD2 (6 bases). Germline assignment: CDR1 SGHDT and CDR2 YYEEEE. The CDR3 contains 13 residues. DNA of the CDR3: TGTGCCAGCAGATTAGACCGCACCGGGGGGCTGTTTTTT. Residues: CASRLDRTGGLFF.

This clonotype was seen ten or more times. V and J are TRBV29-1 and TRBJ2-7; D may be TRBD2 (5 bases). Germline V gene data show CDR1 as SQVTM and CDR2 as ANQGSEA. The CDR3 covers 15 residues. The V gene lost 0 bases and the J gene lost 3 bases, with 15 bases spanning the gap. Here the CDR3 DNA reads TGCAGCGTTGAAGATCGCGGGCAGCTATACTACGAGCAGTACTTC. It codes for CSVEDRGQLYYEQYF.

In its sample, this clonotype was seen many times. The rearrangement uses TRBV29-1 and TRBJ1-2, with a weak D call TRBD1 (6 bases). The CDR3 is 12 residues long. Trimming pared 6 bases from V and 4 bases from J, leaving 12 bases between. Germline V lookup: CDR1 SQVTM, CDR2 ANQGSEA. CDR3 loop: CSVTQGGYGYTF. The CDR3 DNA reads TGCAGCGTCACACAGGGTGGCTATGGCTACACCTTC.

This clonotype was seen repeatedly, ten times or more. The V and J genes are TRBV27 and TRBJ2-7; possibly TRBD1 for D (6 bases). Trimming stripped 6 bases from V and 2 bases from J, with 14 bases between. Germline CDR1 MNHEY, CDR2 SMNVEV (reference sequence). CDR3 length equals 14 residues. The CDR3 protein is CASRTQGTAYEQYF. For the CDR3, the DNA is TGTGCCAGCAGAACTCAGGGGACGGCCTACGAGCAGTACTTC.

The CDR3 bases are TGCAGTGCTAAGGGGACTAGCGGGATAGGAGGAGAGACCCAGTACTTC. Translation: CSAKGTSGIGGETQYF. The rearrangement joins TRBV20-1 to TRBJ2-5; 13 nucleotides align to TRBD2. From germline, CDR1 is DFQATT and CDR2 SNEGSKA (reference sequence). Trimming took 4 bases from V and 4 from J; bases not matched to a gene: 9. The CDR3 consists of 16 residues.

This clonotype has ten or more counts. V and J are TRBV6-6 and TRBJ2-5; tentatively, D is TRBD2 (6 bases). With 5 bases removed from V and 0 bases from J, the gap between germline ends came to 13 bases. This CDR3 has 15 residues. Per germline, CDR1 MNHNY and CDR2 SVGAGI (reference sequence). The CDR3 region has the DNA TGTGCCAGCAGTGGGAGGAGTTGGTACCAAGAGACCCAGTACTTC. This gives the protein CASSGRSWYQETQYF.

V usage is TRBV7-9 and J usage is TRBJ2-5, with D tentatively TRBD1 (6 bases). The germline V gene has CDR1 SEHNR and CDR2 FQNEAQ (reference sequence). CDR3 size: 15 residues. With 5 bases removed from V and 2 bases from J, the gap between germline ends came to 15 bases. DNA of the CDR3: TGTGCCAGCAGCCTCTGGACAGTCCTACAAGAGACCCAGTACTTC. Encoded protein: CASSLWTVLQETQYF.

Concerning this clonotype itself: A read error is possible here, since a much larger clone lies one base away. Likely a read error: the CDR3 ends without its conserved phenylalanine or tryptophan. The rearrangement uses TRBV11-2 and TRBJ2-7; D may be TRBD2 (5 bases). Trimming pared 0 bases from V and 5 bases from J, leaving 8 bases between. This CDR3 spans 13 amino acids. From germline, CDR1 is SGHAT and CDR2 FQNNGV. The CDR3 sequence is CASSLDTGNEQYL. Written as DNA, the CDR3 is TGTGCCAGCAGCTTAGATACGGGAAACGAGCAGTACCTC.

This clonotype has at least ten counts. This sequence joins TRBV29-1 and TRBJ1-1; D not resolved. Germline V gives CDR1 SQVTM, CDR2 ANQGSEA. CDR3 length: 13 residues. Trimming shortened V by 6 bases and J by 4 bases, and 15 bases separated the two germline ends. CDR3 amino acids: CSVHSLGSTEAFF. The CDR3 nucleotides are TGCAGCGTCCATAGCCTGGGGAGCACTGAAGCTTTCTTT.

Remarks on this clonotype: Just one base apart from a much larger clone, this may be a read error. The chain couples TRBV5-5 to TRBJ1-6; TRBD1 might be the D (6 bases). Per the germline V gene, CDR1 is SGHKS and CDR2 is YYEKEE (reference sequence). The CDR3 is made up of 14 amino acids. The CDR3 is CAGSPGVYNSPLHF. CDR3 nucleotide sequence: TGTGCCGGCAGCCCAGGGGTTTATAATTCACCCCTCCACTTT.

At least ten counts were recorded for this clonotype. V usage is TRBV3-1 and J usage is TRBJ2-7, with no clear D. The germline V and J ends were trimmed by 1 base and 8 bases, with 6 bases remaining between them. CDR1 and CDR2 from the germline V gene are LGHDT and YNNKEL (reference sequence). This CDR3 is 11 amino acids long. The CDR3 region is CASSQVHQQYF. Written as DNA, the CDR3 is TGTGCCAGCAGCCAAGTTCACCAGCAGTACTTC.

This clonotype was recorded at least ten times. The chain combines TRBV15 with TRBJ1-4, with D possibly TRBD1 on 5 matching bases. Trimming took off 0 bases at V and 7 bases at J, with 9 bases between the two ends. CDR1 and CDR2 (germline): LNHNV, YYDKDF (reference sequence). The CDR3 consists of 14 residues. This chain's CDR3 is CATSRDRVGEKLFF. The CDR3 DNA reads TGTGCCACCAGCAGAGACAGGGTGGGTGAAAAACTGTTTTTT.

This clonotype was seen only a few times. The rearrangement links TRBV29-1 to TRBJ2-6; TRBD1 might be the D (5 bases). Germline-derived CDR1 and CDR2 are SQVTM and ANQGSEA. V lost 0 bases and J lost 0, with 15 bases in between. The CDR3 extends over 18 amino acids. CDR3 DNA sequence: TGCAGCGTTGAAGAATTAGGGCAGGGAAGCTCTGGGGCCAACGTCCTGACTTTC. Amino acid sequence: CSVEELGQGSSGANVLTF.

This chain joins TRBV20-1 and TRBJ2-7; D is ambiguous. Per the germline V gene, CDR1 is DFQATT and CDR2 is SNEGSKA (reference sequence). Trimming took off 1 base at V and 7 bases at J, with 17 bases between the two ends. The CDR3 sequence is 14 residues long. The CDR3 region has the DNA TGCAGTGCTAGAGTAGGTGGGATCGGCGAAGAGCAGTACTTC. It translates to CSARVGGIGEEQYF.

The chain links TRBV20-1 to TRBJ2-3, with D unclear. CDR1 and CDR2 (germline): DFQATT, SNEGSKA (reference sequence). This CDR3 region has 12 residues. Trimming took 3 bases from V and 8 from J, leaving 12 bases between them. CDR3 bases: TGCAGTGCTAGCGCTCGGAATCGTACGCAGTATTTT. Its protein product is CSASARNRTQYF.

J is TRBJ2-7 and V is TRBV25-1; D ambiguous. V was shortened by 1 base and J by 7 bases, with 23 bases between the two germline ends. The CDR3 covers 17 residues. Germline CDR1 is MGHDK and CDR2 is SYGVNS. CDR3 in amino acids: CASSELGSNKARNEQYF. The CDR3 region has the DNA TGTGCCAGCAGTGAATTAGGTAGCAATAAAGCCCGCAATGAGCAGTACTTC.

This clonotype was picked up many times. CDR3 sequence (DNA): TGCAGTGCTAGGTCAGGGGGTTACTACGAGCAGTACTTC. The encoded protein is CSARSGGYYEQYF. The J gene is TRBJ2-7, the V gene TRBV20-1; 7 bases fit TRBD1. Germline lookup yields CDR1 DFQATT and CDR2 SNEGSKA (reference sequence). The CDR3 length is 13 residues. V shed 3 bases and J 3 bases; nucleotides not matched to a gene: 5.

Concerning this clonotype itself: A much larger clone lies a single base off, so this may be a read error. The chain couples TRBV10-3 to TRBJ2-7; D remains ambiguous. V was pared by 6 bases and J by 3 bases, with 9 bases between. The CDR3 spans 12 residues. Germline CDR1 reads ENHRY; CDR2 reads SYGVKD. In DNA form, the CDR3 reads TGTGCCATCAGCCGACACCGCTACGAGCAGTACTTC. Translating it yields CAISRHRYEQYF.

This rearrangement joins TRBV20-1 to TRBJ1-4; 7 nucleotides align to TRBD1. After removal of 6 bases from V and 4 bases from J, the junction contained 8 bases not matched to a gene. CDR1 and CDR2 (germline): DFQATT, SNEGSKA (reference sequence). This CDR3 is built from 14 residues. The CDR3 nucleotides read TGCAGTGCCAACTACAGGGGCCGTAATGAAAAACTGTTTTTT. Its protein is CSANYRGRNEKLFF.

To note about this clonotype: At one of its ends the junction is not consistent with the germline gene, which may arise from a read error. The CDR3 reads CASTDEQDF. In DNA, the CDR3 is TGTGCCAGTACCGACGAGCAGGACTTC. The rearrangement uses TRBV19 and TRBJ2-7; D ambiguous. Germline V gene sequence: CDR1 LNHDA, CDR2 SQIVND (reference sequence). This CDR3 contains 9 residues.

This clonotype was detected a few times. The V gene is TRBV2, the J gene TRBJ2-3; TRBD1 matches at 10 bases. J lost 4 bases, V lost 5 bases, and 9 bases had no gene match. The CDR3 runs 16 residues. Germline CDR1 and CDR2: SNHLY and FYNNEI. The CDR3 sequence: CASSITAGQGADTQYF. CDR3 sequence (DNA): TGTGCCAGCAGTATCACCGCCGGACAGGGGGCAGATACGCAGTATTTT.

The genes are TRBV15 and TRBJ2-1; 7 bases agree with TRBD1. The CDR3 sequence is 16 residues long. Germline CDR1 is LNHNV and CDR2 is YYDKDF (reference sequence). Trimming cost V 2 bases and J 0 bases; bases outside gene matches: 4. CDR3 sequence: CATSRTRGSSYNEQFF. CDR3 DNA sequence: TGTGCCACCAGCAGAACCAGGGGGAGCTCCTACAATGAGCAGTTCTTC.

On this clonotype itself: Its ends do not fully match the called genes, so a read error is possible. This chain uses TRBV12-3 or TRBV12-4 with TRBJ1-1; D call uncertain. The CDR3 contains 13 residues. CDR3 sequence (DNA): TGTGCCAGCAGTCTCAGGAGGAACACTAAAGCTTTCTTT. Translation: CASSLRRNTKAFF.